The 3 T cell receptor beta chains below all came from one sample that was sequenced in a study of T-cell memory formation after mild COVID-19. TCRdb reprocessed the 5' RACE reads with MiXCR, giving one entry per CDR3 protein. The repertoire holds more than 250,000 distinct CDR3 sequences, with around 15% as singletons. The sequencing input was PBMCs or a T cell subset sorted from them (not recorded which). The receptors derive from a man in his late teens or twenties who had mild COVID-19 (a few samples of this study predate the infection). Cell type and time point are not known.

This chain uses TRBV6-6 with TRBJ2-3; 9 positions match TRBD2. J was trimmed by 0 bases and V by 8 bases; bases with no gene match: 9. The germline gives CDR1 MNHNY, CDR2 SVGAGI (reference sequence). The CDR3 is 16 residues long. The CDR3 reads CASAPVAGVSTDTQYF. The CDR3 nucleotides read TGTGCCAGCGCCCCGGTAGCGGGGGTGAGCACAGATACGCAGTATTTT.

In this sample, this clonotype turned up a few times. This sequence joins TRBV5-1 and TRBJ1-4; D possibly corresponds to TRBD1 (5 bases). Germline values: CDR1 SGHRS, CDR2 YFSETQ. Between the trimmed V and J ends, which lost 4 bases and 0 bases, there was a span of 13 bases. The CDR3 loop spans 16 amino acids. In DNA form, the CDR3 reads TGCGCCAGCAGCCCCGACCCAGGGACAACTAATGAAAAACTGTTTTTT. Encoded protein: CASSPDPGTTNEKLFF. Using reference TRBV5-1 and TRBJ1-4 for the parts outside the CDR3, the full variable domain is KAGVTQTPRYLIKTRGQQVTLSCSPISGHRSVSWYQQTPGQGLQFLFEYFSETQRNKGNFPGRFSGRQFSNSRSEMNVSTLELGDSALYLCASSPDPGTTNEKLFFGSGTQLSVL.

This clonotype was seen at least ten times. V and J are TRBV14 and TRBJ1-1, with D possibly TRBD1 on 5 matching bases. CDR1 and CDR2 (germline): SGHDN, FVKESK. The CDR3 has 13 amino acids. The V and J ends lost 4 bases and 0 bases respectively, with 6 bases between them. The DNA of the CDR3 is TGTGCCAGCAGCCGGGACCTGAACACTGAAGCTTTCTTT. Amino acid sequence: CASSRDLNTEAFF.